Listed here is a single TCR beta chain. Its antigen remains unidentified. Base quality data are lacking; no much larger clone is found one base away. Receptor libraries were prepared by the immunoSEQ multiplex PCR assay. On the authors' methods: During preprocessing, nonproductive sequences were discarded, as were any CDR3s that did not begin with C, did not end with F or W, or were shorter than 7 amino acids. The MANAFEST web app identified antigen-specific clonotypes based on expansion compared with the reference and other culture wells. A clone was considered positive if the clone showed significant expansion compared with the reference culture in 2 of 3 replicate wells at an FDR below 0.05. Positive clones also required significant expansion versus all other tandem wells and an odds ratio above 5. CDR3 homology was quantified as pairwise Levenshtein distance, calculated with the stringdist R package after three terminal residues were trimmed from each end. This immuneACCESS table, as held by TCRdb, lists in-frame sequences with V and J called but not all clones. Of the missing ones, under half trace to an unresolved V gene in checked studies; the others have no known cause. D and trimming were read from the DNA, whereas the V and J calls and clone size are those reported in that table. The sample table contains about 19,000 clones; only one count was recorded for just over 75% of them. The biggest ten clones account for over 20% of the sample.

The sample is drawn from a study of CD4 T cells in relation to SARS-CoV-2 and coronaviruses (dated by TCRdb to about 2021). Regarding the complete study: In the ViraFEST assay, PBMCs were cultured with antigen for roughly ten days, after which TCR beta CDR3s were sequenced to identify antigen-specific clonal expansions. A different, Illumina-based TCR-beta assay was used to sequence expansion assays from other donors in the study. HLA restriction was mapped for shared crossreactive spike epitopes using patient-derived lymphoblastoid cell lines. Memory CD4+ T cell crossreactivity between SARS-CoV-2 and common cold coronavirus spike proteins was assessed at the TCR clonotype level in the study. An HIV-1 Nef peptide pool or a culture without peptide was used as the negative reference condition. The Adaptive Biotechnologies TCR-sequencing kit was used to sequence samples from a few pre-COVID donors and the naive versus memory experiments, whereas other data were Illumina-based. What the authors observed across the whole study: Crossreactive clones showed significantly weaker SARS-CoV-2-driven expansion than monoreactive clones, consistent with antigenic imprinting. Memory CD4+ clonotypes crossrecognizing SARS-CoV-2 and at least one common cold coronavirus spike were found in around 71% of donors. The study was constrained by small numbers of patients and of tested TCRs. Crossreactivity analysis was centred on spike protein, so crossreactivity against other viral proteins was not assessed. No donor contributed both pre-pandemic and post-infection samples, which limited tracing the source of pre-existing responses.

The CDR3, cysteine through phenylalanine, is 14 amino acids long. The only DNA kept is the CDR3, 42 bases in frame from the first base. CDR1 and CDR2, per the germline V gene, are SGHTA and FQGNSA. V was cut back by 4 bases and J by 4 bases, leaving a gap of 13 bases between them. CD4+ T cells from unexposed donors were collected before the COVID-19 pandemic (2011-2018). After roughly 11 days of culture, CD4+ T cells were isolated with the EasySep CD4+ T cell isolation kit. Unexposed donor CD4+ T cells were tested for reactivity to SARS-CoV-2 S and N and four common cold coronavirus spike pools, as cell number allowed. PBMCs were cultured at roughly 2.2 million per well in IMDM supplemented with 5% human AB serum and 8 to 10 IU/ml IL-2. Half of the culture medium was replaced with fresh IL-2-containing medium on days 3 and 7. In general, triplicate replicate wells were used for every peptide culture condition. The leukapheresis product used for the unexposed donors was purchased from a commercial source. PBMCs were isolated from leukapheresis product or whole blood by Ficoll-Paque PLUS gradient centrifugation. The PBMCs went either fresh into the expansion assay or into cryopreservation at -140 degrees C. The QIAamp Micro DNA Kit was used to extract genomic DNA from the CD4+ T cells.

The clonotype comes from a human donor in good health. In this chain, TRBV7-2 is recombined with TRBJ2-5; D gene: possibly TRBD2, on 7 matching bases. The source material was CD4+ T cells from PBMCs, cultured in vitro. The bases read TGTGCCAGCAGCTCATACAGGGAGGGAGAGACCCAGTACTTC. Its coded protein is CASSSYREGETQYF.